Listed below are T cell receptor beta chains from one sample, sequenced in a study of PD-1 blockade in classical Hodgkin lymphoma. Sequencing used immunoSEQ multiplex PCR; TCRdb keeps in-frame clones, though not all of them. The table records approximately 37,000 clones, roughly 78% of them present only once. Sample: peripheral blood mononuclear cells (PBMCs), taken at baseline. The source of these receptors is a human donor with classical Hodgkin lymphoma. The conserved cysteine and the conserved F or W are not part of the CDR3 here.

V gene	CDR3 protein
TRBV2	AMKSGTSGGANNEQF
TRBV7-8	ASSAGQGTYEQY
TRBV5-5	ASSLGPREQY
TRBV4-3	ASSQDGGTTAYGYT
TRBV30	AWSEGGWSYEQY
TRBV9	ASSPEGVEAF
TRBV5-1	ASSPGTGYYTDTQY
TRBV2	ASSLEQRNSPLH
TRBV5-8	ASSGGLDLFYGYT
TRBV5-4	ASSQDRAGTYEQY
TRBV11-2	ASSSPGQSGETQY
TRBV7-9	ASSSASNQPQH
TRBV9	ASSVGPGGETQY
TRBV2	ASSAGGGFGPARETQY
TRBV11-2	ASSSPDTQY
TRBV30	AWSMRGSSSYEQY
TRBV5-1	ASSLAGGQGAGGNTEAF
TRBV6-5	ASNRPGGVEAF
TRBV2	AITGQGFSGANVLT
TRBV11-3	ASSAGPNHEQY
TRBV15	ATSRDRAGAGELF
TRBV29-1	SVTGQRLGDTQY
TRBV5-4	ASSSGGTTTDTQY
TRBV25-1	ASSSGQVDNEQF
TRBV4-1	ASSRQGAGEKLF
TRBV11-3	ARGDNSYEQY
TRBV4-2	ASSLDGTDTQY
TRBV19	ASSPRQRNSGNTIY
TRBV7-3	ASSLRDDRFLEQF
TRBV29-1	SVLGLAGGLSYNEQF
TRBV5-6	ASSAAGNEKLF
TRBV6-5	ASSLTSGSYEQY
TRBV6-6	ASSPGGEYPPYEQY
TRBV18	ASSPQSGQGVSAF
TRBV11-2	ASSIYGEHPDTQY
TRBV7-2	ASSLGRGGELF
TRBV5-4	ASSTEPTDTQY
TRBV5-1	ASSLARVDGYT
TRBV19	ASKDSPLTDTQY
TRBV13	ASSLGRLYEQY